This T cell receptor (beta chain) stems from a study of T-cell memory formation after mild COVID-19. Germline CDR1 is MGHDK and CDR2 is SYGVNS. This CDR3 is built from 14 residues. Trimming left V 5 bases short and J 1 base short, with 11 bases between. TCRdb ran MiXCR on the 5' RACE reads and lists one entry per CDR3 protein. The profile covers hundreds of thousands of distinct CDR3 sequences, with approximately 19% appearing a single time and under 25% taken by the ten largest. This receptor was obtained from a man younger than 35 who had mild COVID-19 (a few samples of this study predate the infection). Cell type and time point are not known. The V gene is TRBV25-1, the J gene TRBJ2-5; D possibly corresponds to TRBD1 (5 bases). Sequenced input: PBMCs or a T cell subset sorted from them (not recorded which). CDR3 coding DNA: TGTGCCAGCAGTCGCGCAGGGCCCCAAGAGACCCAGTACTTC. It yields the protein CASSRAGPQETQYF.